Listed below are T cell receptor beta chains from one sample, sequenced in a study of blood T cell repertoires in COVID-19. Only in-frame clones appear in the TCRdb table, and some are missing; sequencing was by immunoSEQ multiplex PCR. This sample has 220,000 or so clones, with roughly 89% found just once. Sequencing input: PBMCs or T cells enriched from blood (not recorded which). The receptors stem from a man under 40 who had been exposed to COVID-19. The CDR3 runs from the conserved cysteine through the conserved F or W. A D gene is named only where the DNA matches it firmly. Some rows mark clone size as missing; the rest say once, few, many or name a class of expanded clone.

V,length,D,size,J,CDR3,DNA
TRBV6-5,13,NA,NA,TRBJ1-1,CASSYSAGREAFF,TGTGCCAGCAGTTACTCGGCGGGGCGGGAAGCTTTCTTT
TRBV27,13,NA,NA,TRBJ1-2,CASPRREYYGYTF,TGTGCCAGCCCCCGCCGGGAGTACTATGGCTACACCTTC
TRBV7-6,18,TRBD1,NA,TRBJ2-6,CASSFGDRVISGANVLTF,TGTGCCAGCAGCTTTGGGGACAGGGTGATCTCTGGGGCCAACGTCCTGACTTTC
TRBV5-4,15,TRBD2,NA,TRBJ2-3,CAYTPGGLGTDTQYF,TGTGCCTACACCCCGGGGGGGTTAGGCACAGATACGCAGTATTTT
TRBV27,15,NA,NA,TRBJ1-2,CASSLSRGRVYGYTF,TGTGCCAGCAGTTTATCCAGGGGCAGGGTGTATGGCTACACCTTC
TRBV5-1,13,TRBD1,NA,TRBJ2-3,CASSPGTGGTQYF,TGCGCCAGCAGCCCCGGGACAGGCGGTACGCAGTATTTT
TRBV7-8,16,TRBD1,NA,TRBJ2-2,CASSSRDRVDTGELFF,TGTGCCAGCAGCTCAAGGGACAGGGTGGACACCGGGGAGCTGTTTTTT
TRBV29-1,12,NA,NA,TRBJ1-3,CSVGRQGGTIYF,TGCAGCGTTGGTCGGCAGGGTGGCACCATATATTTT
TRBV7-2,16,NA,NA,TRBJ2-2,CASSPQGGGLGGELFF,TGTGCCAGCAGCCCTCAAGGAGGGGGCCTCGGCGGGGAGCTGTTTTTT
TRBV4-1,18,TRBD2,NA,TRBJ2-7,CASSPQGSGGLSSYEQYF,TGCGCCAGCAGCCCCCAAGGTAGCGGGGGCCTCAGCTCCTACGAGCAGTACTTC
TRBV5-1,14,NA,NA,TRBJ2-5,CASSFAGRQETQYF,TGCGCCAGCAGCTTCGCGGGGAGGCAAGAGACCCAGTACTTC
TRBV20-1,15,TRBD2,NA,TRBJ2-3,CSASRLAGATDTQYF,TGCAGTGCTAGTCGACTAGCGGGGGCCACAGATACGCAGTATTTT
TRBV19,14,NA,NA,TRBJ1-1,CASSSQGGGTEAFF,TGTGCCAGTAGTAGTCAGGGCGGGGGGACTGAAGCTTTCTTT
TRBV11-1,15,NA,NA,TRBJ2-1,CASSGDSRVDNEQFF,TGTGCCAGCAGCGGGGACTCCCGGGTCGACAATGAGCAGTTCTTC
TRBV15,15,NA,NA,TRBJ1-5,CATSRDLYSNQPQHF,TGTGCCACCAGCAGAGATCTGTATAGCAATCAGCCCCAGCATTTT
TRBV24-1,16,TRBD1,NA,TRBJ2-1,CATSDPGQGGHNEQFF,TGTGCCACCAGTGATCCAGGACAGGGGGGTCACAATGAGCAGTTCTTC
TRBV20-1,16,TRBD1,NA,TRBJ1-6,CSASTGQAGGSSPLHF,TGCAGTGCTAGTACAGGCCAGGCAGGGGGGAGTTCACCCCTCCACTTT
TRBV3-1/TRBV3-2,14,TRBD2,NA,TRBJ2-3,CASSQGLLAGGQYF,TGTGCCAGCAGCCAGGGGTTACTAGCGGGGGGGCAGTATTTT
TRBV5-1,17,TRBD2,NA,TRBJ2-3,CASSLGATQGGTDTQYF,TGCGCCAGCAGCTTGGGCGCGACTCAGGGAGGGACAGATACGCAGTATTTT
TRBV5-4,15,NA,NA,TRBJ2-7,CASSLLGQTSYEQYF,TGTGCCAGCAGCTTGCTTGGACAGACCTCCTACGAGCAGTACTTC
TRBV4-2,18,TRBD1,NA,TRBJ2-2,CASSQDIVERGQAGELFF,TGTGCCAGCAGCCAAGATATCGTGGAGAGGGGGCAAGCCGGGGAGCTGTTTTTT
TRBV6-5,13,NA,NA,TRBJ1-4,CASSARQNEKLFF,TGTGCCAGCAGCGCTCGACAGAATGAAAAACTGTTTTTT
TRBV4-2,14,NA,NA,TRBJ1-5,CASSQVDRQQPQHF,TGTGCCAGCAGCCAAGTCGACAGGCAGCAGCCCCAGCATTTT
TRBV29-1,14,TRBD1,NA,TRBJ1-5,CSVSLTGGSQPQHF,TGCAGCGTTTCCCTGACAGGGGGATCTCAGCCCCAGCATTTT
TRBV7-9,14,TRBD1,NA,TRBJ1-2,CASSPWDSNYGYTF,TGTGCCAGCAGCCCCTGGGACAGCAACTATGGCTACACCTTC
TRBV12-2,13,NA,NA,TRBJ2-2,CASRLDPGGELFF,TGTGCAAGTCGCCTAGATCCGGGCGGGGAGCTGTTTTTT
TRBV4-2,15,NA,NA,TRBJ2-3,CASSQEGDQGGTQYF,TGTGCCAGCAGCCAAGAGGGGGATCAGGGGGGCACGCAGTATTTT
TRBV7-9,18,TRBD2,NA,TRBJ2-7,CASSLALTSGGPRDEQYF,TGTGCCAGCAGCTTAGCGCTGACTAGCGGGGGACCTAGGGACGAGCAGTACTTC
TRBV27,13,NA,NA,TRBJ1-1,CASSLVGATEAFF,TGTGCCAGCAGTTTAGTAGGGGCCACTGAAGCTTTCTTT
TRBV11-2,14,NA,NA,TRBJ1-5,CASSFWGENQPQHF,TGTGCCAGCAGCTTTTGGGGGGAAAATCAGCCCCAGCATTTT
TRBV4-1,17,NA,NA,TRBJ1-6,CASSQDQDQIWSSPLHF,TGCGCCAGCAGCCAAGATCAAGACCAAATATGGAGTTCACCCCTCCACTTT
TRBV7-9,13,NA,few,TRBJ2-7,CASSFKGAYEQYF,TGTGCCAGCAGCTTTAAGGGGGCCTACGAGCAGTACTTC
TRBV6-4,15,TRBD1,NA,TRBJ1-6,CASSSTGSYNSPLHF,TGTGCCAGCAGTTCGACAGGGTCCTATAATTCACCCCTCCACTTT
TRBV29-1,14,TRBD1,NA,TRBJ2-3,CSVEGTASTDTQYF,TGCAGCGTTGAGGGGACAGCGAGCACAGATACGCAGTATTTT
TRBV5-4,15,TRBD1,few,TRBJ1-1,CASTTPGTGDTEAFF,TGTGCCAGCACCACTCCCGGGACAGGGGACACTGAAGCTTTCTTT
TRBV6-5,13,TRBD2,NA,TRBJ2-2,CASREGNTGELFF,TGTGCCAGCCGGGAGGGAAACACCGGGGAGCTGTTTTTT
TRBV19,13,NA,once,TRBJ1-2,CASSTDSSYGYTF,TGTGCCAGTAGTACGGACAGTTCCTATGGCTACACCTTC
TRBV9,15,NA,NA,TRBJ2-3,CASSVGGSSTDTQYF,TGTGCCAGCAGCGTAGGAGGGAGTAGCACAGATACGCAGTATTTT
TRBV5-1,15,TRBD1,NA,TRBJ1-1,CASSLTGARFTEAFF,TGCGCCAGCAGCTTGACAGGGGCTCGGTTTACTGAAGCTTTCTTT
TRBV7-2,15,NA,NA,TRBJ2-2,CASSLNIFSTGELFF,TGTGCCAGCAGCTTAAATATCTTTAGCACCGGGGAGCTGTTTTTT
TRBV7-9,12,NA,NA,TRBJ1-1,CASSLERTEAFF,TGTGCCAGCAGCTTAGAGCGGACTGAAGCTTTCTTT
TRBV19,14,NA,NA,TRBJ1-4,CASSSGFDLVKLFF,TGTGCCAGTAGTTCAGGGTTCGACCTGGTTAAACTGTTTTTT
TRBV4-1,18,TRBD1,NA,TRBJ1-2,CASSQVGRDRRSNYGYTF,TGCGCCAGCAGCCAAGTCGGTCGGGACAGGCGGAGCAACTATGGCTACACCTTC